The 20 T cell receptor beta chains below were found in one sample sequenced in a study of T cell repertoires in cytomegalovirus infection (dated by TCRdb to between 2018 and 2021). Data came from an Illumina HiSeq 1500. The public reads were reanalyzed by TCRdb: fastp trimming at Q25, MiXCR alignment, in-frame beta chains only. Each entry is one CDR3 protein sequence, shown with its most common DNA and genes. The sample table holds hundreds of thousands of distinct CDR3 sequences, of which 20% to 25% were seen once. The ten largest clones represent 18% of the sample. Sequenced sample: CD8+ T cells from PBMCs. These receptors all stem from a human donor in good health (CMV status not recorded). Some clones in this sample may be carry-over from other donors' samples.

The chain links TRBV29-1 to TRBJ1-1, with a weak D call TRBD1 (5 bases). The CDR3 totals 12 residues. Germline-derived CDR1 and CDR2 are SQVTM and ANQGSEA. V was pared by 4 bases and J by 7 bases, with 13 bases between. The CDR3 nucleotides are TGCAGCGTTGGCAGGGTAGGGAATGAAGCTTTCTTT. This sequence encodes CSVGRVGNEAFF.

J is TRBJ2-6 and V is TRBV2, with D unresolved. Germline V gives CDR1 SNHLY, CDR2 FYNNEI. Between the trimmed V and J ends, which lost 7 bases and 0 bases, there was a span of 10 bases. This CDR3 contains 15 residues. In nucleotides, the CDR3 is TGTGCCAGCACGGCAGTGATCTCTGGGGCCAACGTCCTGACTTTC. It translates to CASTAVISGANVLTF.

This clonotype has a count of ten or more. The rearrangement links TRBV6-2 or TRBV6-3 to TRBJ2-1, with D perhaps TRBD2 (5 bases). The CDR3 spans 15 residues. Germline loops: CDR1 MNHEY, CDR2 SVGEGT. Deletions cut 7 bases from V and 8 bases from J, with 21 bases between. In DNA, the CDR3 is TGTGCCAGCACTCGCCCCGGGGAATCTTTCGATGAGCAGTTCTTC. Encoded protein: CASTRPGESFDEQFF.

The CDR3 DNA sequence: TGTGCCAGCAGCAGGGACCAGAACACCGGGGAGCTGTTTTTT. Amino acids: CASSRDQNTGELFF. The rearrangement uses TRBV2 and TRBJ2-2, with D possibly called TRBD1 or TRBD2 (5 bases each). Germline CDR1 and CDR2: SNHLY and FYNNEI. Trimming shortened V by 6 bases and J by 1 base, and 9 bases separated the two germline ends. The CDR3 totals 14 residues.

The table lists this clonotype with a few counts. This chain uses TRBV7-8 with TRBJ2-1; D is possibly TRBD2 (6 bases). The CDR3 contains 14 residues. In germline, CDR1 is SGHVS, CDR2 FQNEAQ. The ends were cut back, 5 bases at V and 6 bases at J, with 14 bases in the middle. The CDR3 is CASSLLLAANEQFF. The CDR3 DNA reads TGTGCCAGCAGCCTCCTACTAGCAGCCAATGAGCAGTTCTTC.

In its sample, this clonotype was seen a few times. The genes are TRBV7-9 and TRBJ2-3, with TRBD1 as a possible D gene (5 bases). This CDR3 is 16 amino acids long. The V end was cut by 5 bases, the J end by 0 bases, with 15 bases between. Germline CDR1 and CDR2: SEHNR and FQNEAQ (reference sequence). The CDR3 DNA follows: TGTGCCAGCAGCACCGCCTGGGGCGTAAGCACAGATACGCAGTATTTT. Its translation is CASSTAWGVSTDTQYF.

This clonotype showed up many times. This chain links TRBV7-8 with TRBJ1-3, with D possibly being TRBD1 (6 bases). Between the trimmed V and J ends, which lost 5 bases and 0 bases, there was a span of 14 bases. CDR1 is SGHVS, CDR2 FQNEAQ, per germline. This CDR3 contains 16 residues. The CDR3 nucleotides read TGTGCCAGCAGCCCCTCCAAAGGGGGCTCTGGAAACACCATATATTTT. Translating gives CASSPSKGGSGNTIYF. Full variable domain (outside the CDR3, taken from reference TRBV7-8 and TRBJ1-3): GAGVSQSPRYKVAKRGQDVALRCDPISGHVSLFWYQQALGQGPEFLTYFQNEAQLDKSGLPSDRFFAERPEGSVSTLKIQRTQQEDSAVYLCASSPSKGGSGNTIYFGEGSWLTVV.

The V gene is TRBV14, the J gene TRBJ2-3; D may correspond to TRBD1 or TRBD2 (5 bases each). Germline CDR1 SGHDN, CDR2 FVKESK. The ends were cut back, 10 bases at V and 5 bases at J, with 19 bases in the middle. CDR3 length: 14 amino acids. The CDR3 loop is CATRETANEDTQYF. In nucleotides, the CDR3 is TGTGCCACCAGGGAGACAGCGAACGAAGATACGCAGTATTTT.

V gene TRBV5-1 combines with J gene TRBJ1-2, with TRBD1 matching 7 bases. CDR1 and CDR2 (germline): SGHRS, YFSETQ. The length of the CDR3 is 18 residues. The trim removed 0 bases at V and 5 bases at J, leaving 16 bases unmatched. CDR3 loop: CASSLETLGTASSYGYTF. DNA for the CDR3: TGCGCCAGCAGCTTGGAGACCCTCGGGACAGCCTCCTCGTATGGCTACACCTTC.

This clonotype has more than one count but fewer than ten. The chain recombines TRBV20-1 with TRBJ1-2; D unresolved. Germline V gene data show CDR1 as DFQATT and CDR2 as SNEGSKA (reference sequence). The V gene lost 3 bases and the J gene lost 3 bases, with 11 bases spanning the gap. The CDR3 extends over 13 amino acids. The chain's CDR3 is CSASPREDYGYTF. Here the CDR3 DNA reads TGCAGTGCTAGTCCGAGGGAAGACTATGGCTACACCTTC.

This clonotype was seen repeatedly, ten times or more. The V and J genes are TRBV2 and TRBJ2-1, with 8 bases matching TRBD2. The CDR3 runs 14 residues. Germline loops: CDR1 SNHLY, CDR2 FYNNEI. Trimming at V came to 7 bases and at J to 8 bases, leaving 10 bases not matched to a gene. The CDR3 spells CASKRGSQYHEQFF. The CDR3 nucleotides read TGTGCCAGCAAGCGGGGGTCCCAGTACCATGAGCAGTTCTTC. Filled out from reference TRBV2 and TRBJ2-1, the complete variable domain reads EPEVTQTPSHQVTQMGQEVILRCVPISNHLYFYWYRQILGQKVEFLVSFYNNEISEKSEIFDDQFSVERPDGSNFTLKIRSTKLEDSAMYFCASKRGSQYHEQFFGPGTRLTVL.

Many counts were recorded for this clonotype. J is TRBJ2-5 and V is TRBV12-3 or TRBV12-4, with D hard to call. The CDR3 is 13 amino acids. V was pared by 3 bases and J by 4 bases, with 9 bases between. CDR3 in DNA: TGTGCCAGCAGTTTCGTAGGTCCAGAGACCCAGTACTTC. It is translated as CASSFVGPETQYF.

This clonotype was counted only a few times. CDR3 bases: TGTGCCAGCAGAGGAAGATATGAAGCTTTCTTT. Protein sequence: CASRGRYEAFF. V usage is TRBV2 and J usage is TRBJ1-1; no clear D gene. The CDR3 totals 11 residues. From germline, CDR1 is SNHLY and CDR2 FYNNEI. Trimming shortened V by 6 bases and J by 7 bases, and 9 bases separated the two germline ends.

This sequence joins TRBV14 and TRBJ2-1, with TRBD1 as a possible D gene (6 bases). This CDR3 is built from 14 residues. Germline CDR1 SGHDN, CDR2 FVKESK. V was cut by 6 bases and J by 2 bases, with 11 bases left in between. In DNA, the CDR3 is TGTGCCAGCAGTGTCAGGGGTACCTACAATGAGCAGTTCTTC. Amino acid sequence: CASSVRGTYNEQFF.

This chain links TRBV27 with TRBJ1-1; the D is unclear. V lost 4 bases and J 1 base, leaving 10 bases between the germline ends. The CDR3 is 14 residues long. Germline V gene sequence: CDR1 MNHEY, CDR2 SMNVEV (reference sequence). The CDR3 DNA is TGTGCCAGCAGTTCCCTACCGGGGAACACTGAAGCTTTCTTT. This translates into CASSSLPGNTEAFF.

V usage is TRBV19 and J usage is TRBJ1-1; D is ambiguous. The length of the CDR3 is 13 residues. Trimming pared 3 bases from V and 1 base from J, leaving 6 bases between. Germline CDR1 reads LNHDA; CDR2 reads SQIVND (reference sequence). The CDR3 DNA is TGTGCCAGTAGTATGTGGGAGAACACTGAAGCTTTCTTT. This sequence encodes CASSMWENTEAFF.

This clonotype occurred many times. This sequence joins TRBV7-3 and TRBJ2-3, with D possibly TRBD1 on 6 matching bases. CDR3 length equals 15 residues. Germline V lookup: CDR1 SGHTA, CDR2 FQGTGA. V gave up 5 bases and J gave up 6 bases, with 18 bases separating them. The CDR3 is CASSLGQSRGDTQYF. The CDR3 coding sequence is TGTGCCAGCAGCCTTGGACAGTCGAGGGGGGATACGCAGTATTTT. Combining the CDR3 with reference TRBV7-3 and TRBJ2-3 gives the whole variable domain GAGVSQTPSNKVTEKGKYVELRCDPISGHTALYWYRQSLGQGPEFLIYFQGTGAADDSGLPNDRFFAVRPEGSVSTLKIQRTERGDSAVYLCASSLGQSRGDTQYFGPGTRLTVL.

The sample holds a few counts of this clonotype. The V and J genes are TRBV11-2 and TRBJ2-1, with TRBD1 matching over 11 bases. The V segment lost 0 bases and the J segment 7 bases; nucleotides outside the gene matches: 2. CDR3 length: 15 residues. Per germline, CDR1 SGHAT and CDR2 FQNNGV. The DNA for the CDR3 is TGTGCCAGCAGCTTAGAGGGACAGGGGGGGAATGAGCAGTTCTTC. It yields the protein CASSLEGQGGNEQFF.

The chain recombines TRBV9 with TRBJ2-1; the match to TRBD2 covers 9 bases. Germline CDR1 is SGDLS and CDR2 is YYNGEE. After removal of 9 bases from V and 6 bases from J, the junction contained 10 bases not matched to a gene. This CDR3 spans 14 amino acids. CDR3 nucleotides: TGTGCCACGGGTGCGGGGGGGGCCAGCAATGAGCAGTTCTTC. Translated, it gives CATGAGGASNEQFF.

Many counts were recorded for this clonotype. The chain is built from TRBV7-2 and TRBJ2-5, with D maybe TRBD1 (6 bases). V was shortened by 2 bases and J by 5 bases, with 21 bases between the two germline ends. The CDR3 runs 17 residues. Per the germline V gene, CDR1 is SGHTA and CDR2 is FQGNSA. CDR3 loop: CASSLFLSGALGETQYF. In DNA form, the CDR3 reads TGTGCCAGCAGCTTATTTCTCTCAGGGGCGTTAGGGGAGACCCAGTACTTC.